Shown below are 30 T cell receptor beta chains from a single sample sequenced in a study of blood T cell repertoires in COVID-19. The method was immunoSEQ multiplex PCR; TCRdb's version includes in-frame clones alone and lacks a portion of them. The data show roughly 34,000 clones, about 85% seen once. Sequenced: peripheral blood. Receptors were obtained from a woman of 80 years or more with active or convalescent COVID-19.

The J gene is TRBJ2-1, the V gene TRBV6-2 or TRBV6-3; 8 nucleotides match TRBD1. In germline, CDR1 is MNHEY, CDR2 SVGEGT. Trimming removed 5 bases from V and 4 bases from J; junction bases left unmatched: 7. CDR3 size: 15 residues. The CDR3 loop reads CASSLGQGWYNEQFF. Here the CDR3 DNA reads TGTGCCAGCAGTCTAGGACAGGGTTGGTACAATGAGCAGTTCTTC.

The count of this clone is one. The chain has TRBV5-1 and TRBJ2-7; 7 positions match TRBD1. Trimming took 4 bases from V and 2 from J; bases not matched to a gene: 15. The CDR3 is 17 amino acids. The germline V gene encodes CDR1 SGHRS and CDR2 YFSETQ. The DNA of the CDR3 is TGCGCCAGCAGCCCGACGCCGGGACAGACAACAACCTACGAGCAGTACTTC. Translated: CASSPTPGQTTTYEQYF. Based on the CDR3 plus reference TRBV5-1 and TRBJ2-7, the full variable domain is KAGVTQTPRYLIKTRGQQVTLSCSPISGHRSVSWYQQTPGQGLQFLFEYFSETQRNKGNFPGRFSGRQFSNSRSEMNVSTLELGDSALYLCASSPTPGQTTTYEQYFGPGTRLTVT.

The chain couples TRBV2 to TRBJ1-2; D is unresolved. Per germline, CDR1 SNHLY and CDR2 FYNNEI. The V and J ends lost 3 bases and 8 bases respectively, with 19 bases between them. The CDR3 has 15 residues. CDR3 in amino acids: CASSETMETTSGYTF. For the CDR3, the DNA is TGTGCCAGCAGTGAGACTATGGAGACAACGTCCGGCTACACCTTC.

The V call is TRBV28, the J call TRBJ2-7; 7 bases are a match to TRBD1. The CDR3 sequence is 14 residues long. The trim removed 6 bases at V and 4 bases at J, leaving 9 bases unmatched. Germline-derived CDR1 and CDR2 are MDHEN and SYDVKM. The CDR3 spells CASREPGQIYEQYF. The CDR3, as DNA: TGTGCCAGCAGAGAACCGGGACAGATATACGAGCAGTACTTC.

The chain couples TRBV11-2 to TRBJ2-1; D is unclear. CDR3 length: 14 amino acids. V dropped 3 bases and J dropped 3 bases, with 9 bases sitting between them. The V gene's germline CDR1 is SGHAT and CDR2 FQNNGV. The DNA for the CDR3 is TGTGCCAGCAGCTTGCTAGATCTCTACAATGAGCAGTTCTTC. This sequence encodes CASSLLDLYNEQFF.

This rearrangement joins TRBV5-8 to TRBJ2-2, with a possible D match to TRBD2 (5 bases). Germline CDR1 reads SGHTS; CDR2 reads YDEGEE. Trimming took off 1 base at V and 4 bases at J, with 14 bases between the two ends. CDR3 length equals 16 residues. The CDR3 bases are TGTGCCAGCAGCTTGAGGCTAGCTGGGAGCACCGGGGAGCTGTTTTTT. Encoded protein: CASSLRLAGSTGELFF.

This chain uses TRBV5-6 with TRBJ1-1; tentatively, D is TRBD1 (6 bases). With 1 base removed from V and 3 bases from J, the gap between germline ends came to 13 bases. Germline V gene sequence: CDR1 SGHDT, CDR2 YYEEEE. The CDR3 is made up of 15 amino acids. The CDR3 loop reads CASSLRTVLYTEAFF. CDR3 in DNA: TGTGCCAGCAGCTTGAGGACAGTCCTTTACACTGAAGCTTTCTTT.

This clone has more than one count but fewer than ten. The chain joins TRBV5-4 to TRBJ2-2; possible D gene TRBD2, 5 bases. V gave up 2 bases and J gave up 4 bases, with 21 bases separating them. There are 18 residues in the CDR3. CDR1 is SGHNT and CDR2 is YYREEE in the germline V gene (reference sequence). CDR3 sequence reads: CASSFGGSMGSSTGELFF. DNA for the CDR3: TGTGCCAGCAGCTTTGGAGGATCCATGGGTTCATCCACCGGGGAGCTGTTTTTT.

In its sample, this clone was seen once. The rearrangement uses TRBV10-3 and TRBJ2-5; a weak D match, TRBD1 (6 bases). The V and J ends lost 3 bases and 4 bases respectively, with 15 bases between them. CDR1 ENHRY and CDR2 SYGVKD come from the germline V gene. This CDR3 region has 15 residues. The CDR3 spells CAISDRHRVGETQYF. Written as DNA, the CDR3 is TGTGCCATCAGTGACAGACACAGGGTTGGAGAGACCCAGTACTTC.

The chain joins TRBV19 to TRBJ2-7; 7 bases map to TRBD1. Germline-derived CDR1 and CDR2 are LNHDA and SQIVND (reference sequence). The CDR3 is 15 residues long. V trimming: 7 bases; J trimming: 4 bases; junction bases outside the gene matches: 13. The CDR3 DNA follows: TGTGCCAGTAAACTACGCCCGACAGGGAGTTACGAGCAGTACTTC. Protein: CASKLRPTGSYEQYF. The full variable domain, in which reference TRBV19 and TRBJ2-7 provide the parts outside the CDR3, is DGGITQSPKYLFRKEGQNVTLSCEQNLNHDAMYWYRQDPGQGLRLIYYSQIVNDFQKGDIAEGYSVSREKKESFPLTVTSAQKNPTAFYLCASKLRPTGSYEQYFGPGTRLTVT.

This clone has more than one count but fewer than ten. The chain recombines TRBV7-2 with TRBJ1-5, with 7 bases matching TRBD1. Germline CDR1 SGHTA, CDR2 FQGNSA. There are 14 residues in the CDR3. The V segment lost 0 bases and the J segment 11 bases; nucleotides outside the gene matches: 7. CDR3 protein: CASSLAPTGFSQHF. The CDR3 region has the DNA TGTGCCAGCAGCTTAGCGCCGACAGGGTTCTCCCAGCATTTT. Looking up the rest from reference TRBV7-2 and TRBJ1-5 gives the full variable domain: GAGVSQSPSNKVTEKGKDVELRCDPISGHTALYWYRQSLGQGLEFLIYFQGNSAPDKSGLPSDRFSAERTGGSVSTLTIQRTQQEDSAVYLCASSLAPTGFSQHFGDGTRLSIL.

This chain connects TRBV5-1 to TRBJ1-6, with TRBD1 as a possible D gene (5 bases). The germline CDR1 and CDR2 sequences are SGHRS and YFSETQ. The ends were cut back, 4 bases at V and 13 bases at J, with 12 bases in the middle. The CDR3 is 12 amino acids. CDR3 loop: CASSMGLPPLHF. The CDR3 DNA reads TGCGCCAGCAGCATGGGGCTCCCGCCCCTCCACTTT. The full variable domain, in which reference TRBV5-1 and TRBJ1-6 provide the parts outside the CDR3, is KAGVTQTPRYLIKTRGQQVTLSCSPISGHRSVSWYQQTPGQGLQFLFEYFSETQRNKGNFPGRFSGRQFSNSRSEMNVSTLELGDSALYLCASSMGLPPLHFGNGTRLTVT.

This rearrangement joins TRBV19 to TRBJ1-1, with 7 positions matching TRBD1. Germline-derived CDR1 and CDR2 are LNHDA and SQIVND (reference sequence). The CDR3 spans 13 residues. The trim removed 5 bases at V and 1 base at J, leaving 1 base unmatched. CDR3 bases: TGTGCCAGTAGTTGGACAGGGAACACTGAAGCTTTCTTT. Protein sequence: CASSWTGNTEAFF.

The V call is TRBV20-1, the J call TRBJ2-7; weak D call: TRBD1 (5 bases). The CDR3 spans 16 residues. Trimming removed 3 bases at V and 0 bases at J, with 18 bases between. Germline V gene lookup returns CDR1 DFQATT and CDR2 SNEGSKA (reference sequence). The CDR3 is CSASNPKGRSSYEQYF. CDR3 in DNA: TGCAGTGCTAGTAACCCTAAGGGGCGCTCCTCCTACGAGCAGTACTTC.

This chain connects TRBV24-1 to TRBJ2-5; no reliable D call. Trimming shortened V by 4 bases and J by 2 bases, and 13 bases separated the two germline ends. This CDR3 is 15 amino acids long. In germline, CDR1 is KGHDR, CDR2 SFDVKD. The CDR3: CATSDPRGKQETQYF. CDR3 coding DNA: TGTGCCACCAGTGACCCTCGCGGCAAACAAGAGACCCAGTACTTC.

The chain uses TRBV2 and TRBJ1-5; 8 nucleotides match TRBD1. Germline assignment: CDR1 SNHLY and CDR2 FYNNEI. The CDR3 runs 14 residues. Losses at the gene ends were 4 bases for V and 6 bases for J; bases not matched to a gene: 5. The chain's CDR3 is CASSGDRSPQPQHF. The CDR3 region has the DNA TGTGCCAGCAGTGGGGACAGGTCGCCTCAGCCCCAGCATTTT. Together with reference TRBV2 and TRBJ1-5, the CDR3 gives the full variable domain: EPEVTQTPSHQVTQMGQEVILRCVPISNHLYFYWYRQILGQKVEFLVSFYNNEISEKSEIFDDQFSVERPDGSNFTLKIRSTKLEDSAMYFCASSGDRSPQPQHFGDGTRLSIL.

This chain links TRBV10-2 with TRBJ1-1; 10 bases agree with TRBD1. Germline V CDR1 and CDR2: WSHSY, SAAADI. Losses at the gene ends were 5 bases for V and 5 bases for J; bases not matched to a gene: 5. CDR3 length equals 14 residues. The CDR3 protein is CASSQRGQGTEAFF. In DNA form, the CDR3 reads TGCGCCAGCAGTCAGAGGGGACAGGGGACTGAAGCTTTCTTT.

The rearrangement uses TRBV5-1 and TRBJ2-7, with 9 bases aligning to TRBD1. The J segment lost 3 bases and the V segment lost 1 base, leaving 8 bases of the junction unmatched. Per germline, CDR1 SGHRS and CDR2 YFSETQ. This CDR3 is 16 amino acids long. The CDR3 loop reads CASSLTNRGPYYEQYF. CDR3 bases: TGCGCCAGCAGCTTGACCAACAGGGGGCCTTACTACGAGCAGTACTTC.

The chain carries TRBV7-9 and TRBJ1-1; D unclear. Germline V gene lookup returns CDR1 SEHNR and CDR2 FQNEAQ (reference sequence). The CDR3 is made up of 13 amino acids. The V end was cut by 6 bases, the J end by 0 bases, with 8 bases between. As DNA, the CDR3 is TGTGCCAGCAGGTATAAATTGAACACTGAAGCTTTCTTT. Residues: CASRYKLNTEAFF.

The chain is built from TRBV18 and TRBJ1-2; TRBD1 aligns across 9 bases. With 3 bases clipped from V and 3 bases from J, the junction kept 2 bases outside the gene matches. The CDR3 sequence is 14 residues long. Germline CDR1 KGHSH, CDR2 LQKENI. In DNA, the CDR3 is TGTGCCAGCTCACCCACAGGGGGCGACTATGGCTACACCTTC. It encodes CASSPTGGDYGYTF.

The chain combines TRBV4-1 with TRBJ1-1; 12 bases match TRBD1. Germline V gene sequence: CDR1 MGHRA, CDR2 YSYEKL. The junction had 7 bases not matched to a gene; V was cut back by 4 bases and J by 1 base. This CDR3 contains 17 residues. This CDR3 reads CASSLRDRGQGNTEAFF. Here the CDR3 DNA reads TGCGCCAGCAGCCTACGGGACAGGGGGCAAGGGAACACTGAAGCTTTCTTT.

The chain joins TRBV12-3 or TRBV12-4 to TRBJ1-4, with D unresolved. This CDR3 region has 12 residues. Trimming removed 2 bases at V and 10 bases at J, with 8 bases between. CDR3 in DNA: TGTGCCAGCAGTTTACCCCCGGGAAAACTGTTTTTT. It translates to CASSLPPGKLFF.

The chain joins TRBV7-9 to TRBJ2-7; 12 positions match TRBD2. Losses at the gene ends were 5 bases for V and 0 bases for J; bases not matched to a gene: 8. This CDR3 is 17 amino acids long. Germline V gene lookup returns CDR1 SEHNR and CDR2 FQNEAQ (reference sequence). The DNA of the CDR3 is TGTGCCAGCAGCCCCGTCCCTAGCGGGGGGGCCTCCTACGAGCAGTACTTC. Amino acid sequence: CASSPVPSGGASYEQYF.

The chain joins TRBV27 to TRBJ2-7, with D possibly matching TRBD1 (5 bases). The ends were cut back, 1 base at V and 4 bases at J, with 14 bases in the middle. The CDR3 is 15 amino acids. Germline V gives CDR1 MNHEY, CDR2 SMNVEV (reference sequence). In DNA, the CDR3 is TGTGCCAGCAGTTTATACCCTCAGGGCAGGTACGAGCAGTACTTC. Translation: CASSLYPQGRYEQYF.

CDR3 region: CASSQTGPSTQTQYF. The CDR3 DNA reads as TGTGCCAGCAGTCAAACAGGCCCGAGTACTCAGACCCAGTACTTC. The chain uses TRBV25-1 and TRBJ2-5, with D possibly TRBD1 on 5 matching bases. The V gene lost 5 bases and the J gene lost 6 bases, with 19 bases spanning the gap. CDR3 length equals 15 residues. In germline, CDR1 is MGHDK, CDR2 SYGVNS.

The chain employs TRBV9 and TRBJ1-4, with 7 nucleotides matching TRBD1. J gave up 8 bases and V 10 bases, and 14 bases lay outside the gene matches. The CDR3 totals 14 residues. CDR1 is SGDLS, CDR2 YYNGEE, per germline. The CDR3 reads CASTPTGLNEKLFF. The CDR3 DNA sequence: TGTGCCTCGACGCCGACAGGGCTTAACGAAAAACTGTTTTTT.

Only one count was recorded for this clone. This chain connects TRBV6-5 to TRBJ1-1; 7 bases fit TRBD1. Germline CDR1 reads MNHEY; CDR2 reads SVGAGI. The CDR3 is 15 amino acids. The junction had 7 bases not matched to a gene; V was cut back by 2 bases and J by 4 bases. DNA of the CDR3: TGTGCCAGCAGTTACGACAGGGTTGGGGGCACTGAAGCTTTCTTT. Its protein product is CASSYDRVGGTEAFF.

The chain has TRBV28 and TRBJ1-1, with D hard to call. Trimming pared 6 bases from V and 2 bases from J, leaving 13 bases between. Germline V gene lookup returns CDR1 MDHEN and CDR2 SYDVKM. The CDR3 sequence is 14 residues long. The CDR3 coding sequence is TGTGCCAGCAGCCTTAGGAGAAGCAACACTGAAGCTTTCTTT. This sequence encodes CASSLRRSNTEAFF.

This clone was recorded only once. The rearrangement joins TRBV5-1 to TRBJ1-2, with 7 bases aligning to TRBD1. This CDR3 has 14 amino acids. Germline CDR1 and CDR2: SGHRS and YFSETQ. The trim removed 3 bases at V and 2 bases at J, leaving 4 bases unmatched. This CDR3 is CASSWGTDNYGYTF. The CDR3 DNA reads TGCGCCAGCAGCTGGGGGACAGACAACTATGGCTACACCTTC.

J is TRBJ2-2 and V is TRBV29-1, with 8 bases that match TRBD1. Germline V lookup: CDR1 SQVTM, CDR2 ANQGSEA. The trim removed 6 bases at V and 6 bases at J, leaving 9 bases unmatched. There are 14 residues in the CDR3. CDR3 loop: CSVVDRARSGELFF. DNA of the CDR3: TGCAGCGTAGTGGACAGGGCTCGATCCGGGGAGCTGTTTTTT.